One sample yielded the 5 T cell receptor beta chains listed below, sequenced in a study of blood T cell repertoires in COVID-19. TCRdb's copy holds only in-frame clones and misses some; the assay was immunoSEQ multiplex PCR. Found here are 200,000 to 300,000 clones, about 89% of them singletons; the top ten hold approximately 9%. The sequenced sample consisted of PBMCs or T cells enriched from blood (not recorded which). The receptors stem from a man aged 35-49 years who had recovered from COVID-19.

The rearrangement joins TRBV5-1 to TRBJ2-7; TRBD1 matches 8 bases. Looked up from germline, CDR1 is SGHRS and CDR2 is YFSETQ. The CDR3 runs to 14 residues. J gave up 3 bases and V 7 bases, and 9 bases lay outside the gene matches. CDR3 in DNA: TGCGCCAGCGCCACTGGACAGGGTAACTACGAGCAGTACTTC. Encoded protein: CASATGQGNYEQYF.

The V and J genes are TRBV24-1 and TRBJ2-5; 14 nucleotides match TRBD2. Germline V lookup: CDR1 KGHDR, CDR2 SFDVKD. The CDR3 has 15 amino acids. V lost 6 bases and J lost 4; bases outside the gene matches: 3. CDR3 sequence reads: CATSLGLAGGETQYF. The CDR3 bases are TGTGCCACCAGTCTTGGACTAGCGGGAGGAGAGACCCAGTACTTC.

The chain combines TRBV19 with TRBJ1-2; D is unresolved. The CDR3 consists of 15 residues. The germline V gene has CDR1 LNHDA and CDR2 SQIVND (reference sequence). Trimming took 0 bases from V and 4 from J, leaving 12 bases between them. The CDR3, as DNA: TGTGCCAGTAGTATAGACCGGGGTGAGCCCTATGGCTACACCTTC. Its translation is CASSIDRGEPYGYTF.

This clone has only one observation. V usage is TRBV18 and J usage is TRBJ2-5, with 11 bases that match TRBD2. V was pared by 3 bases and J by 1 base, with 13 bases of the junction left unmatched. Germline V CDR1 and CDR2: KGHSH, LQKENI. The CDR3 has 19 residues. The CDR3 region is CASSPLPIAGGPFQETQYF. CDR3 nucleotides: TGTGCCAGCTCACCCTTGCCAATAGCGGGAGGGCCCTTCCAAGAGACCCAGTACTTC.

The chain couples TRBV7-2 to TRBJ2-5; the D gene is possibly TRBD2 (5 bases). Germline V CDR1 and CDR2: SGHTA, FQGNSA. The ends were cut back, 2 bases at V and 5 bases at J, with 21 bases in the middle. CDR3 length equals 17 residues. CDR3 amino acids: CASSLIRRPGFGETQYF. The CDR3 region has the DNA TGTGCCAGCAGCTTAATCAGGAGGCCAGGTTTCGGTGAGACCCAGTACTTC. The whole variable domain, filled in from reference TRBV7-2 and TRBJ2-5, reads GAGVSQSPSNKVTEKGKDVELRCDPISGHTALYWYRQSLGQGLEFLIYFQGNSAPDKSGLPSDRFSAERTGGSVSTLTIQRTQQEDSAVYLCASSLIRRPGFGETQYFGPGTRLLVL.